This T cell receptor (beta chain) originates from a study of shared clonotypes between healthy human individuals (dated by TCRdb to about 2020). At the level of the whole study: Three men and a couple of women, aged 18 to 49 years, made up the cohort. For each donor, three plates each were used for CD4 naive and CD4 memory, two plates were used for CD8 naive, and one plate was used for CD8 memory. Libraries were prepared and TCR repertoires were sequenced by different laboratories using diverse techniques, in order to increase sequencing depth and limit assay-specific biases. The study deeply sequenced blood TCR repertoires of 5 or 6 healthy adults to estimate repertoire size and the extent of clonotype sharing between individuals. Per donor, leukapheresis produced somewhere between about 0.9 and 10 billion PBMCs. Summary of the overall study and its limitations: Based on pairwise subsampling, the degree of clonotype sharing among donors was expected to be affected by sequencing depth. Estimated clonotype richness was generally larger for naive than for memory subsets. Sampling was restricted to blood, and TCR repertoires in tissue are likely to differ from TCR repertoires in blood. Compared with non-shared clonotypes, the clonotypes found in all four sorted-subset donors had higher generation probabilities. Rarefaction of sorted-subset datasets indicated incomplete sequencing despite the large sequencing depth. Sharing across several donors was observed for around 4.8% of naive CD4, 3.5% of naive CD8, about 2.5% of memory CD4, and about 0.4% of memory CD8 clonotypes. Because the study included a small number of donors, the genetic and exposure-history diversity represented was limited.

V is shortened by 10 bases, J by 2 bases, and the region joining them spans 16 bases. Including the terminal cysteine and phenylalanine, the CDR3 comprises 14 residues. The kept DNA is CDR3 alone, 42 bases in frame from the first base. Sequences MDHEN (CDR1) and SYDVKM (CDR2) are obtained from the germline V gene. TCR CDR3 regions were amplified from genomic DNA by multiplex PCR using the deep immunoSEQ assay. For each cell subset, the extracted genomic DNA was distributed evenly across all wells of several immunoSEQ 96-well plates, and each plate served as one replicate. Each replicate PCR for sorted subsets received about 210 ng genomic DNA, equal to about 30,000 T cell genomes. The purified libraries were quantified using a Qubit 3.0 fluorometer, sized with a Bioanalyzer 2100, and then quantified again using the KAPA Library Quantification kit. A separate single-read 150-cycle Illumina NextSeq 550 flow cell was used to sequence each immunoSEQ 96-well plate. Processing in the source paper ran as follows. The immunoSEQ output contained only junctional sequences without quality scores, so filtering could not match that applied to full-length reads. To assign V/J genes and CDR3, sequences were annotated against IMGT germline references using PyIR, a Python wrapper for IgBLAST v1.9. Reads were removed for weak V/J assignments (E-value above 1e-6), missing CDR3, stop codons, out-of-frame junctions, or ambiguous translated residues. V3J clonotypes were defined as sequences sharing the same inferred V gene, J gene, and CDR3 amino acid sequence. The percentage overlap between two repertoires was calculated by dividing the number of shared unique clonotypes by the size of the smaller repertoire. RTK rarefaction, the Chao1 estimator, and Recon v2.1 estimates of unobserved clonotypes were used to assess repertoire richness. Generation probabilities for all TCRbeta clonotypes obtained by the gDNA method from a handful of donors were computed using OLGA. What TCRdb holds here is the immuneACCESS table cut down to in-frame rearrangements. Part of the clones is not present; checked against another copy, under half of the missing clones reflect an unresolved V gene, and the others are unexplained. D and trimming were read from the DNA, whereas the V and J calls and clone size are those reported in that table. This sample comprises about 680,000 clones, roughly 72% of them detected only once. Clones ranked in the top ten supply more than 1.5% of the sample.

Donors were healthy HIV-negative adults with no recently reported acute infections or vaccinations. Every donor was a Caucasian adult residing in Nashville, Tennessee, USA. Magnetic negative selection was used to enrich CD4+ T cells, after which naive cells were positively selected on CD45RA and the negative fraction became the memory subset. Blood was obtained by leukapheresis, after which PBMCs were separated by Ficoll-Histopaque density gradient centrifugation and cryopreserved in liquid nitrogen vapor phase. Purity and quantity of every magnetically sorted T cell population were checked by analytical flow cytometry. Each sorted fraction had its genomic DNA isolated and then quantified by UV absorbance on a Nanodrop 2000c. Concerning this clone itself: Its antigen is unknown. No clone much larger than this one lies a single base away; base qualities are absent.

The chain was built from TRBV28 and TRBJ2-3, with a tentative D call of TRBD1 or TRBD2, each matching 5 bases. Sequencing used memory CD4+ T cells sorted from blood. What the cell subset or site label conveys for this sample: CD45RA-negative fraction. This TCR derives from a woman between 25 and 40 years old in good health. The DNA sequence is as follows: TGTGCCACCCTGGGGACGGTGTTCACAGATACGCAGTATTTT. Its protein product is CATLGTVFTDTQYF.